Below are 15 T cell receptor beta chains sequenced from a single sample in a study of CD8 T cells in ankylosing spondylitis (TCRdb year 2017). Their antigens are not known. General conclusions and limits of the study: Blood from ankylosing spondylitis patients appeared to be characterized by a TCR beta motif made up of several highly homologous amino acid variants.

Receptor libraries were prepared by 5' RACE. Sequencing was performed on an Illumina HiSeq 2500. Clones were called with MiXCR by TCRdb after fastp trimmed the public reads at Q25, and only in-frame beta chains were retained. Identical CDR3 proteins give one entry, which carries the most common genes and DNA. The table for this sample lists 670,000 or so distinct CDR3 sequences; around a fifth of them were counted only once. Around a fifth of the sample belongs to the ten largest clones. Sequencing was performed on blood, either unsorted or a sorted T cell fraction (not recorded which). These receptors all stem from a male donor with ankylosing spondylitis.

This clonotype was detected a few times. The chain joins TRBV27 to TRBJ1-5; a weak D match, TRBD1 (5 bases). Trimming took off 8 bases at V and 0 bases at J, with 14 bases between the two ends. From germline, CDR1 is MNHEY and CDR2 SMNVEV (reference sequence). The CDR3 loop spans 15 amino acids. The CDR3 region has the DNA TGTGCCAGCGGCGGCGGGGCCGATAGCAATCAGCCCCAGCATTTT. Translation gives CASGGGADSNQPQHF.

The chain employs TRBV6-1 and TRBJ2-3; D may be TRBD2 (5 bases). This CDR3 has 15 residues. V lost 6 bases and J 4 bases, leaving 17 bases between the germline ends. CDR1 is MNHNS and CDR2 is SASEGT in the germline V gene. The CDR3 DNA sequence: TGTGCCAGCAGCCCCCGGGAAGGGCGGGCAGATACGCAGTATTTT. It specifies CASSPREGRADTQYF.

This clonotype has more than one count but fewer than ten. The chain employs TRBV20-1 and TRBJ2-3, with 10 bases matching TRBD2. Germline V gene sequence: CDR1 DFQATT, CDR2 SNEGSKA (reference sequence). The CDR3 has 16 residues. The trim removed 6 bases at V and 0 bases at J, leaving 9 bases unmatched. The CDR3 loop reads CSAQPGLARSTDTQYF. Written as DNA, the CDR3 is TGCAGTGCCCAACCGGGACTAGCGCGAAGCACAGATACGCAGTATTTT.

This clonotype was counted only a few times. The rearrangement uses TRBV5-1 and TRBJ2-7, with 8 bases that match TRBD1. The length of the CDR3 is 16 residues. V shed 2 bases and J 4 bases; nucleotides not matched to a gene: 11. CDR1 SGHRS and CDR2 YFSETQ come from the germline V gene. The CDR3 nucleotides are TGCGCCAGCAGCTTCGCTCTCCGGGACAGGAGTTACGAGCAGTACTTC. It translates to CASSFALRDRSYEQYF.

This clonotype came up a few times. This rearrangement joins TRBV11-2 to TRBJ1-2; D uncertain. The germline V and J ends were trimmed by 2 bases and 4 bases, with 11 bases remaining between them. Germline CDR1 reads SGHAT; CDR2 reads FQNNGV. The CDR3 extends over 14 amino acids. CDR3 amino acids: CASSLIEASYGYTF. CDR3 bases: TGTGCCAGCAGCTTAATCGAGGCTTCCTATGGCTACACCTTC.

This clonotype has only a few counts. The rearrangement links TRBV7-9 to TRBJ2-7; D remains ambiguous. V was shortened by 4 bases and J by 5 bases, with 18 bases between the two germline ends. This CDR3 contains 15 residues. The germline V gene has CDR1 SEHNR and CDR2 FQNEAQ (reference sequence). DNA of the CDR3: TGTGCCAGCAGCTCCAAAGTAAGGGAAGGCAACGAGCAGTACTTC. Translated: CASSSKVREGNEQYF.

This clonotype was detected many times. This chain uses TRBV10-3 with TRBJ2-7; TRBD2 agrees at 7 bases. This CDR3 comprises 16 residues. V shed 11 bases and J 3 bases; nucleotides not matched to a gene: 19. The germline gives CDR1 ENHRY, CDR2 SYGVKD. CDR3 in DNA: TGTGCCGCCATCGGGGAGGGTGTCCTCCTCATCTACGAGCAGTACTTC. It specifies CAAIGEGVLLIYEQYF.

The chain joins TRBV20-1 to TRBJ2-2; 7 bases are a match to TRBD1. CDR3 length: 14 amino acids. Germline loops: CDR1 DFQATT, CDR2 SNEGSKA (reference sequence). The trim removed 2 bases at V and 3 bases at J, leaving 3 bases unmatched. As DNA, the CDR3 is TGCAGTGCTAGAAGGGGGCCGGACACCGGGGAGCTGTTTTTT. Protein sequence: CSARRGPDTGELFF.

A few counts support this clonotype. The chain recombines TRBV5-1 with TRBJ1-1; D perhaps matches TRBD1 (5 bases). Germline CDR1 reads SGHRS; CDR2 reads YFSETQ. The CDR3 is 14 amino acids. The germline V and J ends were trimmed by 0 bases and 6 bases, with 12 bases remaining between them. This chain's CDR3 is CASSLAGGGSEAFF. The CDR3 DNA reads TGCGCCAGCAGCTTGGCTGGGGGAGGTTCTGAAGCTTTCTTT.

At least ten counts were recorded for this clonotype. The chain employs TRBV3-1 and TRBJ2-7; a possible D gene is TRBD1 (6 bases). CDR3 size: 15 residues. The germline V and J ends were trimmed by 4 bases and 0 bases, with 13 bases remaining between them. Germline V gene lookup returns CDR1 LGHDT and CDR2 YNNKEL (reference sequence). DNA of the CDR3: TGTGCCAGCAGCCTTGACCCGGGACACTCCTACGAGCAGTACTTC. Its translation is CASSLDPGHSYEQYF.

The chain couples TRBV29-1 to TRBJ2-7, with D unclear. Germline lookup yields CDR1 SQVTM and CDR2 ANQGSEA. V lost 0 bases and J lost 6, with 3 bases in between. The CDR3 totals 10 residues. CDR3 in DNA: TGCAGCGTTGAAGAGGGCGAGCAGTACTTC. Encoded protein: CSVEEGEQYF.

The chain combines TRBV18 with TRBJ2-5; the match to TRBD2 covers 9 bases. Germline V gene data show CDR1 as KGHSH and CDR2 as LQKENI. The CDR3 is made up of 15 amino acids. Losses at the gene ends were 2 bases for V and 4 bases for J; bases not matched to a gene: 5. CDR3 nucleotides: TGTGCCAGCTCACCAAGGTCTAGCGGGGCAGAGACCCAGTACTTC. As protein: CASSPRSSGAETQYF.

This clonotype was observed a single time. The chain recombines TRBV29-1 with TRBJ2-7; TRBD1 matches 7 bases. The trim removed 4 bases at V and 2 bases at J, leaving 2 bases unmatched. The CDR3 consists of 12 residues. Germline-derived CDR1 and CDR2 are SQVTM and ANQGSEA. The DNA for the CDR3 is TGCAGCGTTGCGACAGGGACCTACGAGCAGTACTTC. This translates into CSVATGTYEQYF.

This clonotype was seen a handful of times. This rearrangement joins TRBV30 to TRBJ2-1, with D possibly being TRBD2 (5 bases). Germline values: CDR1 GTSNPN, CDR2 SVGIG (reference sequence). This CDR3 region has 13 residues. Trimming shortened V by 4 bases and J by 0 bases, and 7 bases separated the two germline ends. The CDR3 protein is CAWTGSSYNEQFF. The CDR3 DNA reads TGTGCCTGGACGGGGAGCTCCTACAATGAGCAGTTCTTC.

The CDR3 nucleotides read TGTGCCAGCAGCCCCTCTTGGTCCTCCTCCTACAATGAGCAGTTCTTC. Protein sequence: CASSPSWSSSYNEQFF. The gene calls are TRBV7-2 and TRBJ2-1, with D uncertain. CDR1 SGHTA and CDR2 FQGNSA come from the germline V gene. Trimming pared 5 bases from V and 0 bases from J, leaving 14 bases between. The CDR3 totals 16 residues.